This TCR beta chain was found in a study of T-cell reconstitution after alpha-beta-depleted transplantation in children. It was with unique molecular identifiers that the TCRbeta library was prepared. Via MiXCR, TCRdb re-called the PCR reads, giving one row per CDR3 protein. Of approximately 250,000 distinct CDR3 sequences in the sample, around 9.7% were seen once. Germline V gives CDR1 SGHRS, CDR2 YFSETQ. This CDR3 has 15 amino acids. The V gene lost 0 bases and the J gene lost 5 bases, with 15 bases spanning the gap. This clonotype was counted many times. The chain couples TRBV5-1 to TRBJ2-7, with TRBD1 as a possible D gene (6 bases). The sequencing used PBMCs from the stem cell graft donor, collected from the stem cell graft. The clonotype was recovered from a human donor who donated a stem cell graft to a child with SCID. In DNA, the CDR3 is TGCGCCAGCAGCTTGGTGCAGGGGACCCTCCACGAGCAGTACTTC. Its protein product is CASSLVQGTLHEQYF.